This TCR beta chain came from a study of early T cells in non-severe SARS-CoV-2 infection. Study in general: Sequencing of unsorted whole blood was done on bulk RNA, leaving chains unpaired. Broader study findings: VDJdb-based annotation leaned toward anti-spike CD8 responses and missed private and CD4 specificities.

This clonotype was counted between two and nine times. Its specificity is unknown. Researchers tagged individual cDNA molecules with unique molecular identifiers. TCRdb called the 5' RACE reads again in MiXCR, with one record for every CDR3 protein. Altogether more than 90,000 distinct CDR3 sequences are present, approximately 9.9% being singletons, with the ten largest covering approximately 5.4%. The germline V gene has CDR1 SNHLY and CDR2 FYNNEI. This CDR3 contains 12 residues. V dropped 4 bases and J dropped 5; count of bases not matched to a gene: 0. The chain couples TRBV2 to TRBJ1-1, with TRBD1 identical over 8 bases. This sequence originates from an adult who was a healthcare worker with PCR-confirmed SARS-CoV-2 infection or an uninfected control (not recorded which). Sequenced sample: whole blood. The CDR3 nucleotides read TGTGCCAGCAGTGGACAGGGGACTGAAGCTTTCTTT. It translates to CASSGQGTEAFF.